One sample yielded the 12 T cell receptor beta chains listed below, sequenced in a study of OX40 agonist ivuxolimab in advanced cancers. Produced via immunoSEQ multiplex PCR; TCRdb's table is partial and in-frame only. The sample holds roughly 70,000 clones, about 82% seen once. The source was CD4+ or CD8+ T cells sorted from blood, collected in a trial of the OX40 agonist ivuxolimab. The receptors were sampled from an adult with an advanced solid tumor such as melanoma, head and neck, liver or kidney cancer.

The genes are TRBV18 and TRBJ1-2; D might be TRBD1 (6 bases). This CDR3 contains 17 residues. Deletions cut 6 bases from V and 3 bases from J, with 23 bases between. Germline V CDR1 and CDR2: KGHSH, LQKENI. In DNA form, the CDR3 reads TGTGCCAGCTCTCCAGCGCCGTCGTCAGGGGTCTACTATGGCTACACCTTC. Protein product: CASSPAPSSGVYYGYTF.

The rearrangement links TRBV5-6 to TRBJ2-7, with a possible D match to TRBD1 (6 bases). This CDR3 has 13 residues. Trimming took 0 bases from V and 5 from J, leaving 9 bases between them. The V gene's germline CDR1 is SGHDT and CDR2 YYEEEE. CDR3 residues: CASSLVDSHEQYF. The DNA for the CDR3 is TGTGCCAGCAGCTTGGTGGACAGCCACGAGCAGTACTTC.

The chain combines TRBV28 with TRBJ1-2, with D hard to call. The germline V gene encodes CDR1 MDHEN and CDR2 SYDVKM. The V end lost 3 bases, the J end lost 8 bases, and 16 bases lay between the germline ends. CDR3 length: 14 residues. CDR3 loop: CASSFAMGLRGYTF. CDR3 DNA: TGTGCCAGCAGTTTTGCAATGGGCCTTAGGGGCTACACCTTC.

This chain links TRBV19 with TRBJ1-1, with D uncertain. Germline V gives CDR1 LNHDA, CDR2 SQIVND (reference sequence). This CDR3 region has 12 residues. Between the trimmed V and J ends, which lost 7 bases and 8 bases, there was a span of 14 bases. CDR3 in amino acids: CASIQVGEEAFF. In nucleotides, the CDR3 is TGTGCCAGTATCCAAGTCGGAGAAGAAGCTTTCTTT. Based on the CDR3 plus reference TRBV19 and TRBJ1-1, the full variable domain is DGGITQSPKYLFRKEGQNVTLSCEQNLNHDAMYWYRQDPGQGLRLIYYSQIVNDFQKGDIAEGYSVSREKKESFPLTVTSAQKNPTAFYLCASIQVGEEAFFGQGTRLTVV.

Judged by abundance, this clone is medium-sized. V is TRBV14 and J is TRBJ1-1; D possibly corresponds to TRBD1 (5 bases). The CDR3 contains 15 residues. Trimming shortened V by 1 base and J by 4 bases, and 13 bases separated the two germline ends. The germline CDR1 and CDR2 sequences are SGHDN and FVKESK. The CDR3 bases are TGTGCCAGCAGCCAAGTGAGTGGGGGAATCACTGAAGCTTTCTTT. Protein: CASSQVSGGITEAFF.

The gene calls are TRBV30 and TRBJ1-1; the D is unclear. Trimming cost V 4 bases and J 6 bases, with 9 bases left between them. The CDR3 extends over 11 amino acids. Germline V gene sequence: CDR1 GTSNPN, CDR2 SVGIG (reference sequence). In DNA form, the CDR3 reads TGTGCCTGGACCGGACTGGCTGAAGCTTTCTTT. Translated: CAWTGLAEAFF.

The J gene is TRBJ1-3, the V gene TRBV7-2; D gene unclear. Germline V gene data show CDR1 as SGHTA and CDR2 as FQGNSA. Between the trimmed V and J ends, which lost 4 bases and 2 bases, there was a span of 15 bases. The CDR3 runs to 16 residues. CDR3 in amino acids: CASSSPRDTTGNTIYF. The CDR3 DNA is TGTGCCAGCAGCTCTCCGAGGGATACTACTGGAAACACCATATATTTT. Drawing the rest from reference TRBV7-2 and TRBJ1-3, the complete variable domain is GAGVSQSPSNKVTEKGKDVELRCDPISGHTALYWYRQSLGQGLEFLIYFQGNSAPDKSGLPSDRFSAERTGGSVSTLTIQRTQQEDSAVYLCASSSPRDTTGNTIYFGEGSWLTVV.

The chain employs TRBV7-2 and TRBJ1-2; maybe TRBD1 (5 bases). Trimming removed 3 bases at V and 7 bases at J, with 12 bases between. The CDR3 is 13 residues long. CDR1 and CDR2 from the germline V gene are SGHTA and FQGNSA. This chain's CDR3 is CASSFRDFSGYTF. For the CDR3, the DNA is TGTGCCAGCAGCTTTAGGGACTTCAGTGGCTACACCTTC.

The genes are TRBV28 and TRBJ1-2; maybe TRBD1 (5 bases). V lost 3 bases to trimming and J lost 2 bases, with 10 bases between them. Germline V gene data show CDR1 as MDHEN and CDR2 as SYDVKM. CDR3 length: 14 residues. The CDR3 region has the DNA TGTGCCAGCAGTTTGCCTCAGGGAAACTATGGCTACACCTTC. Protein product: CASSLPQGNYGYTF.

The CDR3 nucleotides read TGTGCCAGCAGCGACAGGGGGAGCACAGATACGCAGTATTTT. Its translation is CASSDRGSTDTQYF. This chain links TRBV7-7 with TRBJ2-3; 9 bases are a match to TRBD1. Germline trimming cut 5 bases from V and 0 bases from J; bases unmatched to any gene: 0. Germline CDR1 and CDR2: SSHAT and FNYEAQ (reference sequence). The CDR3 is made up of 14 amino acids.

Written as DNA, the CDR3 is TGTGCCAGTAAAGGGGGCGGGGACAGGGGGCCTAATCAGCCCCAGCATTTT. The encoded protein is CASKGGGDRGPNQPQHF. The V call is TRBV19, the J call TRBJ1-5; 12 bases map to TRBD1. Germline values: CDR1 LNHDA, CDR2 SQIVND (reference sequence). Unmatched junction bases numbered 11, after V lost 7 bases and J lost 4 bases. CDR3 length: 17 amino acids.

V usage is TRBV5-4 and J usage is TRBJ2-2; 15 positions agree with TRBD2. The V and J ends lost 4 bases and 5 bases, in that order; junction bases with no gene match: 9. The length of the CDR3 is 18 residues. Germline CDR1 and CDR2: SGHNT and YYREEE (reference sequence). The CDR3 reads CASSPPGLAGGRTGELFF. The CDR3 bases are TGTGCCAGCAGCCCCCCGGGACTAGCGGGGGGAAGAACCGGGGAGCTGTTTTTT.